This T cell receptor beta chain was identified during a study of human T cells and chemical hapten exposure (dated by TCRdb to the early 2020s). Concerning the study at large: For sensitization, 2% DPC in acetone was applied to a roughly 2 cm by roughly 2 cm area of upper inner arm skin. Weekly therapeutic DPC doses were additionally applied to the scalp of patients throughout the roughly 23-week study period. About 30 alopecia patients provided blood for TCR sequencing at one to four time points (pre-sensitization, 2, 6 and 24 weeks). The mostly female patient cohort included alopecia areata with under or over 50% scalp involvement, alopecia totalis and alopecia universalis. Libraries were combined into a pool for sequencing, and differences in TCR yield between samples came mainly from small differences in library volumes within the pool. Patch tests used Finn chambers with 0.01% DPC on the upper back, scored after 6 days by International Contact Dermatitis Research Group standards. Blood samples were taken from patients before sensitization (week 0) and then at 2, 6 and about 24 weeks after DPC sensitization. In alopecia patients, the study followed how the peripheral blood TCR repertoire changed in vivo over primary and secondary sensitization to diphenylcyclopropenone (DPC), a hapten.

What the work shows at the level of the full study, not this receptor alone: Compared with pre-sensitization or healthy control sets, expanded TCRs formed significantly more large CDR3 similarity clusters, which is consistent with antigen-driven responses. After repeated subsampling, the strength of the expansion versus patch-test correlation and the threshold at which it became significant changed. Because every patient had alopecia, a presumed autoimmune disease, the patients' immune response might differ from that of healthy individuals. A positive correlation was found between the number of PT1 expanded TCRs and patch test score, with significance reached at thresholds 8, 16 and 32 but not 4. The number of TCRs above 1 in 1000 frequency did not change with DPC sensitization; there was no evidence of global repertoire structure alterations.

At the junction V is shortened by 6 bases and J by 6 bases, with 12 bases in between. Reading the germline V gene gives CDR1 ENHRY and CDR2 SYGVKD. The CDR3 numbers 13 residues from cysteine through phenylalanine. The kept DNA is CDR3 alone, 39 bases in frame from the first base. Library creation used RACE. Data came from a NextSeq 500. Library preparation attached unique molecular identifiers to individual cDNA molecules for quantitative, reproducible TCR counting. Both TCR alpha and TCR beta chains were sequenced from each blood RNA sample. The study's processing was this. Samples had a median of roughly 87,000 TCRs, with a range from roughly 20,000 to 690,600. The Decombinator software suite was used to annotate V, J and CDR3 in the TCR reads. To make PS versus PT1 abundance plots, every sample was subsampled to the same number of TCRs (28,000). TCRs were defined as expanded if absent before sensitization and observed at least eight times at the 2-week time point. Using fastp trimming at Q25 and MiXCR clonotype assembly, TCRdb reanalyzed the public sequencing data and kept in-frame beta chains. CDR3 protein sequences are deduplicated, and each keeps its most common genes and DNA. TCRdb, rather than the study authors, made the V and J calls. The sample includes about 82,000 distinct CDR3 sequences, with 10% to 15% observed a single time. The top ten hold roughly 6% of the sample.

A note on this clonotype: Its cognate antigen has yet to be identified. No much larger clone is present one base from it, and per-base qualities are unavailable.

Interpreted using the paper, the time point label stands for: patch test 3, about 24 weeks after DPC sensitization. The intended sense of this specimen's treatment or condition label: therapeutic diphenylcyclopropenone sensitization with weekly scalp DPC. Blood at each patch-test visit was drawn before the patch test was applied. Patients were considered eligible if aged 18 to 70, diagnosed with alopecia and deemed suitable for DPC therapy, and patients were excluded if pregnant. Total RNA was extracted from unfractionated whole blood that had been collected in Tempus Blood RNA tubes. This clonotype was obtained from a woman aged 45-65 years with alopecia areata. Some clones in this sample may be carry-over from other donors' samples. This chain joins TRBV10-3 to TRBJ1-5; the D gene is perhaps TRBD1, from 6 matching bases. Source: whole blood, taken in connection with sensitization to the hapten diphenylcyclopropenone (DPC). The CDR3 region reads CAISGGAPQPQHF. In nucleotides, the sequence is TGTGCCATCAGCGGGGGGGCCCCTCAGCCCCAGCATTTT.